The following is a T cell receptor beta chain sequence with its context. This receptor's antigen is unknown. Per-nucleotide qualities are absent, and no much larger clonotype sits a single base away. Enrolling through a virtual design, the prospective study's participants ranged in age from roughly 18 to 89 years and lived across about two dozen United States geographic areas. In the prospective study, cohorts were assigned on the basis of participant-reported clinical history obtained from a screening survey and a study questionnaire. A participant counted as exposed if, within 2 weeks of entering the study, that participant had been in contact with someone who had a PCR-confirmed or clinician-diagnosed COVID-19 case. Mobile phlebotomists in the prospective study collected whole blood, serum and a nasopharyngeal or oropharyngeal swab from every participant. Over a roughly 2-month period, participants in the prospective study had the option of providing additional blood draws and questionnaires. Prospective study blood samples were shipped either frozen or at room temperature before DNA extraction.

The sample belongs to a study of blood T cell repertoires in COVID-19 (dated by TCRdb to the early 2020s). General notes on the study: Collaborator samples came from the United States, Italy and Spain and covered acute and convalescent phases of COVID-19. The material from the prospective study consisted of cDNA or gDNA derived from T cells, B-cell-depleted T cells, or PBMCs. The dataset comprised deeply sampled blood TCRbeta repertoires from subjects exposed to, actively infected with, or recovered from COVID-19. The repertoires were made available in a free public database intended to serve as a resource for research on the immune response to SARS-CoV-2. Samples came from the ongoing ImmuneRACE study (first 160 participants) plus 1,254 subjects from 6 global collaborators. Nearly every sample came with metadata listing a de-identified subject ID, COVID-19 status, age in years and sex. HLA class I and class II types, where available, came from metadata supplied by the sample provider rather than from assay-based typing.

Summary of the overall study and its limitations: The amount of clinical and demographic metadata varied by source and participant and was provided uncurated.

TCRbeta CDR3 regions were amplified from genomic DNA using the immunoSEQ Assay, a bias-controlled multiplex PCR. As for the authors' bioinformatics: Nucleated cell counts per sample were estimated from amplification of reference gene primers within the assay. To quantify the absolute abundance of each unique TCRbeta CDR3 rearrangement, sequence reads were collapsed and filtered. For each sample, productive Simpson clonality was calculated as the square root of Simpson's diversity index over productive rearrangements. Drawn from immuneACCESS, this table holds only the in-frame rearrangements with V and J called that TCRdb kept. Clones are partly lost; checked studies trace under half to an unresolved V gene and leave the rest unexplained. V and J calls and clone size are copied from that table; D and trimming were computed from the DNA. The sample has roughly 250,000 clones on record, over 70% of them singletons. The leading ten clones occupy about 3.1% of the sample.

Sequencing used PBMCs or T cells enriched from blood (not recorded which). The TCR comes from a woman in her thirties or forties who had been exposed to COVID-19.

The CDR3 corresponds to CASSVSGGGEEKLFF. The base sequence is TGTGCCAGCAGCGTAAGTGGGGGAGGGGAAGAAAAACTGTTTTTT. The V and J segments used are TRBV9 and TRBJ1-4; TRBD1 is perhaps the D gene, given 5 matching bases. The germline V gene supplies CDR1 SGDLS and CDR2 YYNGEE. V loses 1 base of germline sequence and J loses 8 bases, and the interval between the two ends is 15 bases. Taken from cysteine to phenylalanine, the CDR3 has 15 residues. The read is trimmed to its CDR3 DNA, 45 bases read in frame from base 1.